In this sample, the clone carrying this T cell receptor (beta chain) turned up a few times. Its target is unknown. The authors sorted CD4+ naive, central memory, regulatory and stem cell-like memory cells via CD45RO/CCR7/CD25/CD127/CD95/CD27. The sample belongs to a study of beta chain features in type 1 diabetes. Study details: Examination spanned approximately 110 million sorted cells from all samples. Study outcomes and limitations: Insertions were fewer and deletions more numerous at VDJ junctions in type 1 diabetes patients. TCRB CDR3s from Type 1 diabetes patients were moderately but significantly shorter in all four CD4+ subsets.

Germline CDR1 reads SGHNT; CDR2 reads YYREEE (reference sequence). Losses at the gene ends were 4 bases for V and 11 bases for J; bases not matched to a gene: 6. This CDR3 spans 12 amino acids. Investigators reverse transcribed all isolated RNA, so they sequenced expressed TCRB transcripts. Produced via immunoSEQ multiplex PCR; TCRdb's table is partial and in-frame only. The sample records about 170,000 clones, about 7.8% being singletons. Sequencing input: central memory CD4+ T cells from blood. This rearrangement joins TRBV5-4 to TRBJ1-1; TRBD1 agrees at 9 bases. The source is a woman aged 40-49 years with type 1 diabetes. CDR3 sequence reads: CASSVDGTGAFF. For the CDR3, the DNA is TGTGCCAGCAGCGTGGATGGGACAGGGGCTTTCTTT.